Here is one TCR beta chain with its context. This clonotype was observed many times. Its antigen remains undetermined. A junction end diverges from the germline sequence, so it may reflect a read error. The cysteine opens and the phenylalanine closes a CDR3 of 13 amino acids. The retained sequence is limited to the CDR3, 39 bases, with the frame set at the first base. Reading the germline V gene gives CDR1 SGHRS and CDR2 YFSETQ. The entry originates in a study of T-cell reconstitution after alpha-beta-depleted transplantation in children (dated by TCRdb to 2016 to 2017). General notes on the study: T-cell immune reconstitution after TCRalphabeta/CD19-depleted allogeneic hematopoietic cell transplantation in children was quantitatively tracked in the study by means of TCR repertoire profiling.

Reading the label with the study, this specimen's treatment or condition is: allogeneic hematopoietic cell transplantation with graft depleted of TCRalphabeta T cells and CD19 B cells. Transplant recipients were children who received TCRalphabeta/CD19-depleted allogeneic hematopoietic cell grafts. Overall study outcomes, separate from this receptor: Hyperexpanded clone frequencies declined over subsequent months; after one year, T-cell counts and TCRbeta diversity were mostly attributed to newly produced T cells. In some patients, the high TCRbeta diversity seen at day 60 was put down to recipient T cells and intrathymic progenitors that had survived conditioning. The apparently early alphabetaT-cell count recovery about two months after transplant was reportedly dependent on only several hundred rapidly expanded clones derived from non-depleted graft cells.

Libraries were constructed by PCR. The sequencer was an Illumina HiSeq 2500. TCR library preparation used molecular barcoding, with unique molecular identifiers applied to normalize quantification of the TCRbeta repertoire. TCRdb redid the processing of the public reads, applying fastp at Q25 and MiXCR, and retained in-frame beta chains. Under each unique CDR3 protein, matching rows form one entry showing the most common genes and DNA. For this sample there are about 900,000 distinct CDR3 sequences; under 30% appear just once. About 28% of the sample belongs to the ten largest clones. Here the sequenced sample was PBMCs, mostly from graft donor cells, taken 360 days after TCRalphabeta/CD19-depleted stem cell transplant. Recombination connected TRBV5-1 to TRBJ2-3, with the D call perhaps TRBD1 or TRBD2, as 6 bases match in each case. This sequence was found in a boy under three years old who had a stem cell transplant for SCID, so the T cells may come from the graft donor. The CDR3 protein: CASSLGGSDTQYF. The DNA sequence is TGTGCCAGCAGCTTAGGGGGGTCAGATACGCAGTATTTT.